These 13 T cell receptor beta chains originate from one sample sequenced in a study of T cell responses to AZD1222 COVID-19 vaccine. Clones were sequenced by immunoSEQ multiplex PCR, and TCRdb holds only the in-frame ones, with some missing. The sample holds 100,000 to 150,000 clones, around 87% seen once. The sample was peripheral blood, taken on day 0 of AZD1222 vaccination. These receptors were obtained from an adult in good health.

The chain joins TRBV6-5 to TRBJ2-5; either TRBD1 or TRBD2 may fit D (5 bases each). The CDR3 loop spans 13 amino acids. Trimming removed 4 bases from V and 4 bases from J, with 10 bases in between. In germline, CDR1 is MNHEY, CDR2 SVGAGI. CDR3 loop: CASSWVGAETQYF. For the CDR3, the DNA is TGTGCCAGCAGTTGGGTCGGGGCAGAGACCCAGTACTTC.

The gene calls are TRBV7-8 and TRBJ2-1; 11 nucleotides agree with TRBD2. Trimming removed 2 bases from V and 5 bases from J; junction bases left unmatched: 5. This CDR3 is built from 16 residues. Germline assignment: CDR1 SGHVS and CDR2 FQNEAQ. The chain's CDR3 is CASSLRGSGGDNEQFF. CDR3 DNA sequence: TGTGCCAGCAGCTTAAGAGGTAGCGGGGGGGACAATGAGCAGTTCTTC.

Only a few counts were recorded for this clone. The J gene is TRBJ1-3, the V gene TRBV4-1; tentatively, D is TRBD1 (5 bases). The CDR3 has 16 residues. Deletions cut 1 base from V and 0 bases from J, with 10 bases between. CDR1 MGHRA and CDR2 YSYEKL come from the germline V gene. The CDR3 sequence: CASSQGDFISGNTIYF. The DNA of the CDR3 is TGCGCCAGCAGCCAAGGGGACTTCATCTCTGGAAACACCATATATTTT.

The chain recombines TRBV28 with TRBJ2-6; the D is unclear. CDR1 and CDR2 from the germline V gene are MDHEN and SYDVKM. The CDR3 loop spans 15 amino acids. V gave up 4 bases and J gave up 0 bases, with 7 bases separating them. CDR3 in amino acids: CASSSASSGANVLTF. The CDR3 DNA reads TGTGCCAGCAGTTCAGCGAGCTCTGGGGCCAACGTCCTGACTTTC. The complete variable domain, with remaining parts taken from reference TRBV28 and TRBJ2-6, reads DVKVTQSSRYLVKRTGEKVFLECVQDMDHENMFWYRQDPGLGLRLIYFSYDVKMKEKGDIPEGYSVSREKKERFSLILESASTNQTSMYLCASSSASSGANVLTFGAGSRLTVL.

The genes are TRBV7-8 and TRBJ1-6; TRBD1 aligns across 8 bases. The V gene end was trimmed by 2 bases and the J gene end by 10 bases; junction bases not matched to a gene: 10. The germline gives CDR1 SGHVS, CDR2 FQNEAQ. CDR3 length equals 16 residues. CDR3 sequence: CASSLFETGDRSPLHF. The CDR3 nucleotides read TGTGCCAGCAGCTTATTTGAGACAGGGGATAGGTCACCCCTCCACTTT.

The CDR3 coding sequence is TGTGCCAGCAGCTTAATGCAGGGAGACGACGAGCAGTACTTC. As protein: CASSLMQGDDEQYF. The rearrangement links TRBV7-9 to TRBJ2-7; either TRBD1 or TRBD2 may fit D (5 bases each). Trimming took off 2 bases at V and 5 bases at J, with 13 bases between the two ends. Germline V gene data show CDR1 as SEHNR and CDR2 as FQNEAQ (reference sequence). The CDR3 length is 14 residues.

This clone was seen a single time. This sequence joins TRBV12-3 or TRBV12-4 and TRBJ1-2; a possible D gene is TRBD1 (6 bases). V was pared by 4 bases and J by 8 bases, with 11 bases between. The CDR3 has 12 residues. The DNA of the CDR3 is TGTGCCAGCAGTTACCACAGGGAGGGCTACACCTTC. Its translation is CASSYHREGYTF.

The rearrangement uses TRBV9 and TRBJ2-3; unclear D gene. CDR3 length equals 14 residues. Germline V lookup: CDR1 SGDLS, CDR2 YYNGEE. V dropped 0 bases and J dropped 1 base, with 6 bases sitting between them. The CDR3 protein is CASSVDQGTDTQYF. The CDR3 nucleotides are TGTGCCAGCAGCGTAGATCAGGGCACAGATACGCAGTATTTT.

This clone has only a few counts. The chain uses TRBV3-1 (or the pseudogene TRBV3-2) and TRBJ2-7; 16 bases match TRBD2. The V and J ends lost 4 bases and 5 bases, in that order; junction bases with no gene match: 8. The CDR3 totals 17 residues. The germline V gene has CDR1 LGHDT and CDR2 YNNKEL (reference sequence). CDR3 nucleotide sequence: TGTGCCAGCAGCCGTCCGGGACTAGCGGGAGGGAATCACGAGCAGTACTTC. Translating gives CASSRPGLAGGNHEQYF.

V is TRBV19 and J is TRBJ1-5; possibly TRBD1 for D (5 bases). There are 13 residues in the CDR3. The V gene's germline CDR1 is LNHDA and CDR2 SQIVND (reference sequence). The V gene lost 8 bases and the J gene lost 2 bases, with 10 bases spanning the gap. The CDR3 DNA reads TGTGCCAGTGAGGGGTTAGGCAATCAGCCCCAGCATTTT. Amino acid sequence: CASEGLGNQPQHF.

This clone was detected only once. V is TRBV27 and J is TRBJ1-1, with D tentatively TRBD1 (6 bases). This CDR3 region has 15 residues. Trimming pared 5 bases from V and 6 bases from J, leaving 19 bases between. Germline-derived CDR1 and CDR2 are MNHEY and SMNVEV (reference sequence). This CDR3 reads CASSPTGLIAAEAFF. CDR3 bases: TGTGCCAGCAGTCCTACAGGGCTAATAGCCGCTGAAGCTTTCTTT.

The chain combines TRBV24-1 with TRBJ1-2; TRBD1 aligns across 8 bases. In germline, CDR1 is KGHDR, CDR2 SFDVKD. The CDR3 has 12 amino acids. V shed 4 bases and J 8 bases; nucleotides not matched to a gene: 2. CDR3 nucleotides: TGTGCCACCAGTGACAGGGGGCAAGGCTACACCTTC. It translates to CATSDRGQGYTF.

The rearrangement joins TRBV19 to TRBJ2-2; D not resolved. The germline CDR1 and CDR2 sequences are LNHDA and SQIVND (reference sequence). With 4 bases removed from V and 4 bases from J, the gap between germline ends came to 10 bases. CDR3 size: 14 residues. For the CDR3, the DNA is TGTGCCAGTAGTAAGGGCAGACCCACCGGGGAGCTGTTTTTT. This encodes CASSKGRPTGELFF. Using reference TRBV19 and TRBJ2-2 for the parts outside the CDR3, the full variable domain is DGGITQSPKYLFRKEGQNVTLSCEQNLNHDAMYWYRQDPGQGLRLIYYSQIVNDFQKGDIAEGYSVSREKKESFPLTVTSAQKNPTAFYLCASSKGRPTGELFFGEGSRLTVL.